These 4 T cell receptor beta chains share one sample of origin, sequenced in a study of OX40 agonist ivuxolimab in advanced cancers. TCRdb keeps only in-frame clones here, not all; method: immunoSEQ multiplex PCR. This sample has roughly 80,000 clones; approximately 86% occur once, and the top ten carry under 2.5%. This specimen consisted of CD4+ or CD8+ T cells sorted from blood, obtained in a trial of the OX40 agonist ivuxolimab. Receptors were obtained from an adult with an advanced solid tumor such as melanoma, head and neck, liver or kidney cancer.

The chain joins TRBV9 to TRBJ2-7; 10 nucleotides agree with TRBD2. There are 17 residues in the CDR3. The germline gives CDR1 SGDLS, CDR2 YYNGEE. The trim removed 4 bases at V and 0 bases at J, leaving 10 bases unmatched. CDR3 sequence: CASSPPGLADRSYEQYF. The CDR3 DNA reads TGTGCCAGCAGCCCCCCTGGACTAGCGGACCGCTCCTACGAGCAGTACTTC.

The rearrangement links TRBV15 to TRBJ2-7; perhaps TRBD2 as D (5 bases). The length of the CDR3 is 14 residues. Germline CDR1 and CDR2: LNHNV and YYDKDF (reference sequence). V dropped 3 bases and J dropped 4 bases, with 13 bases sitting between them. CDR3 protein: CATSRSGRGYEQYF. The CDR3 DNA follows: TGTGCCACCAGCAGGTCGGGGAGAGGGTACGAGCAGTACTTC.

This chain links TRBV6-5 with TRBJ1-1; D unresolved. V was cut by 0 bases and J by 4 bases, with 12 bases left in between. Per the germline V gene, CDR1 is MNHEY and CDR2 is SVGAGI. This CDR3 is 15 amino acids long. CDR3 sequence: CASSYSVSGVTEAFF. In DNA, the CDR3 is TGTGCCAGCAGTTACTCGGTAAGCGGAGTCACTGAAGCTTTCTTT.

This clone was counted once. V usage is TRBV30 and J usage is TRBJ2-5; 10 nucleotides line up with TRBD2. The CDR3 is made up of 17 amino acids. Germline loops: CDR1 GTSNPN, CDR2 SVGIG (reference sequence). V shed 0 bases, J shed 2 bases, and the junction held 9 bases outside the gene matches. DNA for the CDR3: TGTGCCTGGAGTGTAGGTGTACTAGCGGGAATACAAGAGACCCAGTACTTC. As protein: CAWSVGVLAGIQETQYF.